This T cell receptor (beta chain) was sequenced in a study of shared clonotypes between healthy human individuals. Only in-frame clones appear in the TCRdb table, and some are missing; sequencing was by immunoSEQ multiplex PCR. The sample includes around 500,000 clones, 76% of them seen just once. This clone was picked up a small number of times. The sample was PBMCs. This TCR derives from a woman in her thirties or forties in good health. Some clones in this sample may be carry-over from other donors' samples.

The CDR3 loop is CAISESKGNTEAFF. Here the CDR3 DNA reads TGTGCCATCAGTGAGTCGAAGGGGAACACTGAAGCTTTCTTT. V is TRBV10-3 and J is TRBJ1-1; D remains ambiguous. Germline CDR1 and CDR2: ENHRY and SYGVKD. V was shortened by 0 bases and J by 1 base, with 6 bases between the two germline ends. The CDR3 length is 14 residues.